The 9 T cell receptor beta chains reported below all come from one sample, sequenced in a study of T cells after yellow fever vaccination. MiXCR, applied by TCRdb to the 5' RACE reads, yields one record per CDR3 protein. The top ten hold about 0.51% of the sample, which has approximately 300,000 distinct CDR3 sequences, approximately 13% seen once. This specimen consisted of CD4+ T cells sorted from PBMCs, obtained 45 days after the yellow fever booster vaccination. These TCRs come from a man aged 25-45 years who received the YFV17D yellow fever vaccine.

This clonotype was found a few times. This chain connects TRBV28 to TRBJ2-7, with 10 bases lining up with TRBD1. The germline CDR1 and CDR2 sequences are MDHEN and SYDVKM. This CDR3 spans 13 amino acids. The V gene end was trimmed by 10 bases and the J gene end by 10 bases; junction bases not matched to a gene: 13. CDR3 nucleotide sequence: TGTGCCACCCAGAGGGGGACAGGGGTTACACAGTACTTC. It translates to CATQRGTGVTQYF.

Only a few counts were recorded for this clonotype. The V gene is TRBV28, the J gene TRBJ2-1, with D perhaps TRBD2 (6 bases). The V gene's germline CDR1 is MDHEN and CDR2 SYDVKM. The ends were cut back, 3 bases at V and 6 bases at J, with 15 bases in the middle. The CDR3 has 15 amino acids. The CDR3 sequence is CASSFHSGVSNEQFF. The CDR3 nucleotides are TGTGCCAGCAGTTTCCACTCGGGGGTAAGCAATGAGCAGTTCTTC.

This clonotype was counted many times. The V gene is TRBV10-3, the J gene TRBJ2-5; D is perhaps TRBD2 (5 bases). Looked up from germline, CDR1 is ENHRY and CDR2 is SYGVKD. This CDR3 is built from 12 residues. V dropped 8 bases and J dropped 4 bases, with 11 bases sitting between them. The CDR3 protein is CAISSGRETQYF. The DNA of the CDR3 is TGTGCCATCTCGAGTGGGAGAGAGACCCAGTACTTC.

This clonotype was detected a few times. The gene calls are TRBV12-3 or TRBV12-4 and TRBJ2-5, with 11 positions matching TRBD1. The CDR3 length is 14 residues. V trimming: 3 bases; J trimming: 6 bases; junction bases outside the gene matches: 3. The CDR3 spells CASSLDRGLQTQYF. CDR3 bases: TGTGCCAGCAGTTTGGACAGGGGGCTTCAGACCCAGTACTTC.

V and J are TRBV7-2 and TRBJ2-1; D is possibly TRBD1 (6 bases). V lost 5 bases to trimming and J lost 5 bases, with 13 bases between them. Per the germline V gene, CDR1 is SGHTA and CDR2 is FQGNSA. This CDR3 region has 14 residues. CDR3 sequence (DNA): TGTGCCAGCAGCGAGGGACACGTAAACAATGAGCAGTTCTTC. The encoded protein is CASSEGHVNNEQFF. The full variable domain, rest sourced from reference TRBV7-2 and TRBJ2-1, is GAGVSQSPSNKVTEKGKDVELRCDPISGHTALYWYRQSLGQGLEFLIYFQGNSAPDKSGLPSDRFSAERTGGSVSTLTIQRTQQEDSAVYLCASSEGHVNNEQFFGPGTRLTVL.

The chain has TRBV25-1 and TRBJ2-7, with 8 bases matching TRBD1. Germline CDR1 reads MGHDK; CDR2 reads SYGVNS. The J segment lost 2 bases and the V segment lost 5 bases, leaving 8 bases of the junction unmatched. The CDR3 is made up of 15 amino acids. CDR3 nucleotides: TGTGCCAGCAGTCGCCGGGACAGGCAGACCTACGAGCAGTACTTC. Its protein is CASSRRDRQTYEQYF.

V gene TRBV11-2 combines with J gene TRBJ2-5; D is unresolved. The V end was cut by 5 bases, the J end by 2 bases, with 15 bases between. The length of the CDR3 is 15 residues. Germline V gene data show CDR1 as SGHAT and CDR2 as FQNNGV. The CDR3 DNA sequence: TGTGCCAGCAGCCCCCGCCCCCACACTCAAGAGACCCAGTACTTC. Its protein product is CASSPRPHTQETQYF.

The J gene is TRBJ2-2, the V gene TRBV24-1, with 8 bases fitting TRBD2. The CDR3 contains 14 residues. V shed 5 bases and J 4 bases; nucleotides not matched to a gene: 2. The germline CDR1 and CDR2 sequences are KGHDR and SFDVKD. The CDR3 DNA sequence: TGTGCCACCAGTGGACTAGCGTTCACCGGGGAGCTGTTTTTT. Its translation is CATSGLAFTGELFF.

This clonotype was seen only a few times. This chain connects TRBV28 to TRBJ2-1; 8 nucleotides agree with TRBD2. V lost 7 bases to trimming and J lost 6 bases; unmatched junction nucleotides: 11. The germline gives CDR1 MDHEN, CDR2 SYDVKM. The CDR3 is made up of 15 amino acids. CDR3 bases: TGTGCCAGCACCCAAGCGGGAGTCAACCGCAATGAGCAGTTCTTC. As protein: CASTQAGVNRNEQFF.